The 32 T cell receptor beta chains listed next were all sequenced from one sample in a study of T-cell memory formation after mild COVID-19. TCRdb re-derived calls from the 5' RACE reads in MiXCR, one entry per CDR3 protein. Here the sample spans 250,000 to 300,000 distinct CDR3 sequences, about 16% being singletons. The sequencing input was PBMCs or a T cell subset sorted from them (not recorded which). These receptor sequences come from a man in his late teens or twenties who had mild COVID-19 (a few samples of this study predate the infection). Cell type and time point are not known.

This clonotype was seen a handful of times. The chain uses TRBV18 and TRBJ1-1; a weak D match, TRBD1 (6 bases). V was shortened by 2 bases and J by 6 bases, with 10 bases between the two germline ends. The V gene's germline CDR1 is KGHSH and CDR2 LQKENI. The length of the CDR3 is 13 residues. The DNA for the CDR3 is TGTGCCAGCTCACCATCCGGACAGTCTGAAGCTTTCTTT. It translates to CASSPSGQSEAFF.

The genes are TRBV7-8 and TRBJ2-7, with TRBD1 as a possible D gene (7 bases). CDR3 length: 12 amino acids. CDR1 is SGHVS, CDR2 FQNEAQ, per germline. Trimming removed 11 bases at V and 0 bases at J, with 11 bases between. For the CDR3, the DNA is TGTGCCGCGCGGGACAGCTCCTACGAGCAGTACTTC. As protein: CAARDSSYEQYF.

The J gene is TRBJ2-5, the V gene TRBV7-6; D possibly corresponds to TRBD1 (6 bases). Germline values: CDR1 SGHVS, CDR2 FNYEAQ. V shed 5 bases and J shed 3 bases, with 13 bases lying between them. The CDR3 contains 14 residues. CDR3 residues: CASSSSRTEETQYF. CDR3 DNA sequence: TGTGCCAGCAGCAGCTCGAGGACAGAAGAGACCCAGTACTTC.

Only a few counts were recorded for this clonotype. The gene calls are TRBV19 and TRBJ2-1; 9 positions match TRBD2. The ends lost 4 bases at V and 8 bases at J; junction bases unmatched: 12. This CDR3 spans 16 amino acids. Looked up from germline, CDR1 is LNHDA and CDR2 is SQIVND (reference sequence). CDR3 sequence reads: CASSSPGLAAGDEQFF. The CDR3 nucleotides read TGTGCCAGTAGTAGCCCGGGACTAGCTGCAGGGGATGAGCAGTTCTTC.

This chain links TRBV24-1 with TRBJ1-1; no definite D call. Germline CDR1 KGHDR, CDR2 SFDVKD. V lost 7 bases and J lost 5, with 13 bases in between. This CDR3 is 13 amino acids long. CDR3 amino acids: CATRTPAGTEAFF. The CDR3 DNA reads TGTGCCACCAGAACCCCTGCGGGAACTGAAGCTTTCTTT.

This clonotype was detected many times. The genes are TRBV7-9 and TRBJ2-2, with 10 nucleotides matching TRBD1. The CDR3 is 16 residues long. J was trimmed by 0 bases and V by 4 bases; bases with no gene match: 2. Germline CDR1 is SEHNR and CDR2 is FQNEAQ (reference sequence). The CDR3 coding sequence is TGTGCCAGCAGCTCGACAGGGGGCGCGAACACCGGGGAGCTGTTTTTT. Its translation is CASSSTGGANTGELFF.

The genes are TRBV12-3 or TRBV12-4 and TRBJ2-4; D remains ambiguous. Trimming removed 3 bases from V and 0 bases from J, with 12 bases in between. The CDR3 is 16 amino acids. The CDR3 bases are TGTGCCAGCAGTTTTGAGTTAGATCTAGCCAAAAACATTCAGTACTTC. Protein sequence: CASSFELDLAKNIQYF.

The chain joins TRBV20-1 to TRBJ2-3; 7 bases are a match to TRBD2. J gave up 3 bases and V 2 bases, and 8 bases lay outside the gene matches. CDR1 and CDR2 from the germline V gene are DFQATT and SNEGSKA (reference sequence). This CDR3 is built from 15 residues. CDR3 coding DNA: TGCAGTGCTAGAAGCGGGACCAGTAGGACAGATACGCAGTATTTT. Translation: CSARSGTSRTDTQYF.

This clonotype was seen a few times. The J gene is TRBJ1-2, the V gene TRBV4-2; no firm D call. From germline, CDR1 is LGHNA and CDR2 YNFKEQ. CDR3 size: 18 residues. V gave up 0 bases and J gave up 0 bases, with 17 bases separating them. The CDR3 sequence: CASSQDISGPTTNYGYTF. The DNA for the CDR3 is TGTGCCAGCAGCCAAGATATTTCAGGACCGACTACTAACTATGGCTACACCTTC.

This clonotype was picked up many times. The chain carries TRBV9 and TRBJ1-5; D not certain. Germline V gives CDR1 SGDLS, CDR2 YYNGEE. The V end was cut by 0 bases, the J end by 0 bases, with 7 bases between. The CDR3 consists of 15 residues. In DNA form, the CDR3 reads TGTGCCAGCAGCGTAGGCAGTTATAGCAATCAGCCCCAGCATTTT. It is translated as CASSVGSYSNQPQHF.

This sequence joins TRBV19 and TRBJ1-2; 7 bases line up with TRBD1. CDR3 length equals 13 residues. With V trimmed by 9 bases and J by 8 bases, 12 bases remained unmatched. CDR1 is LNHDA, CDR2 SQIVND, per germline (reference sequence). The CDR3 sequence: CASTGTVLGGYTF. The DNA of the CDR3 is TGTGCCAGCACAGGGACAGTTTTAGGCGGCTACACCTTC.

A few counts support this clonotype. This chain links TRBV12-3 or TRBV12-4 with TRBJ1-2; TRBD1 aligns across 11 bases. This CDR3 has 16 residues. The V segment lost 0 bases and the J segment 7 bases; nucleotides outside the gene matches: 7. This CDR3 reads CASSLASDRGRGGYTF. The CDR3 DNA reads as TGTGCCAGCAGTTTAGCGTCGGACAGGGGGCGAGGTGGCTACACCTTC.

The chain links TRBV14 to TRBJ2-1; the match to TRBD1 covers 8 bases. This CDR3 has 17 amino acids. Germline values: CDR1 SGHDN, CDR2 FVKESK. The trim removed 0 bases at V and 4 bases at J, leaving 8 bases unmatched. The CDR3 loop reads CASSQDSRRTGYNEQFF. The DNA of the CDR3 is TGTGCCAGCAGCCAAGATAGTAGGAGGACAGGGTACAATGAGCAGTTCTTC.

This clonotype came up once. V gene TRBV20-1 combines with J gene TRBJ1-1; D not certain. Germline V CDR1 and CDR2: DFQATT, SNEGSKA (reference sequence). The CDR3 length is 11 residues. The CDR3 sequence is CRAKRAAEAFF. The CDR3 DNA follows: TGCAGGGCGAAAAGAGCGGCTGAAGCTTTCTTT.

This rearrangement joins TRBV12-3 or TRBV12-4 to TRBJ1-4; D remains unclear. The CDR3 contains 14 residues. V was shortened by 5 bases and J by 0 bases, with 7 bases between the two germline ends. CDR3: CASSRPATNEKLFF. In nucleotides, the CDR3 is TGTGCCAGCAGTAGGCCTGCAACTAATGAAAAACTGTTTTTT.

This rearrangement joins TRBV6-6 to TRBJ1-5, with a tentative D call TRBD1 (6 bases). The CDR3 sequence is 16 residues long. Germline V CDR1 and CDR2: MNHNY, SVGAGI (reference sequence). Trimming took off 0 bases at V and 7 bases at J, with 16 bases between the two ends. CDR3 sequence: CASSYSEQGWIQPQHF. CDR3 DNA sequence: TGTGCCAGCAGTTACTCTGAACAGGGATGGATACAGCCCCAGCATTTT.

The chain has TRBV20-1 and TRBJ2-1, with 10 bases aligning to TRBD2. The V segment lost 3 bases and the J segment 8 bases; nucleotides outside the gene matches: 7. This CDR3 region has 14 residues. CDR1 is DFQATT, CDR2 SNEGSKA, per germline (reference sequence). CDR3 sequence: CSARSLAGDYEQFF. DNA for the CDR3: TGCAGTGCTAGGAGTCTAGCGGGGGATTATGAGCAGTTCTTC.

This clonotype occurred a few times. The V gene is TRBV7-6, the J gene TRBJ2-2; D might be TRBD2 (6 bases). CDR3 length: 15 amino acids. V was shortened by 2 bases and J by 5 bases, with 12 bases between the two germline ends. Germline loops: CDR1 SGHVS, CDR2 FNYEAQ. The CDR3 nucleotides are TGTGCCAGCAGCTTACTCCGGGGGATAACCGGGGAGCTGTTTTTT. Translated, it gives CASSLLRGITGELFF. Filled out from reference TRBV7-6 and TRBJ2-2, the complete variable domain reads GAGVSQSPRYKVTKRGQDVALRCDPISGHVSLYWYRQALGQGPEFLTYFNYEAQQDKSGLPNDRFSAERPEGSISTLTIQRTEQRDSAMYRCASSLLRGITGELFFGEGSRLTVL.

The chain couples TRBV12-3 or TRBV12-4 to TRBJ1-6, with D perhaps matching TRBD1 (5 bases). The CDR3 consists of 15 residues. V lost 1 base, J lost 9 bases, and 13 bases lay in between. The CDR3 region is CASSLVGQGGSPLHF. CDR3 bases: TGTGCCAGCAGTTTAGTTGGGCAGGGAGGTTCACCCCTCCACTTT.

This clonotype was seen only a few times. The DNA of the CDR3 is TGTGCCAGCAGTTACGAGGGGGAGGTCGAGCAGTACTTC. It encodes CASSYEGEVEQYF. This rearrangement joins TRBV6-2 or TRBV6-3 to TRBJ2-7; D may match TRBD1 or TRBD2 (6 bases each). With 2 bases removed from V and 6 bases from J, the gap between germline ends came to 11 bases. The CDR3 is 13 residues long. Germline values: CDR1 MNHEY, CDR2 SVGEGT.

The table lists this clonotype with a few counts. The chain couples TRBV20-1 to TRBJ1-1, with a tentative D call TRBD1 (5 bases). The V gene's germline CDR1 is DFQATT and CDR2 SNEGSKA (reference sequence). V dropped 5 bases and J dropped 8 bases, with 15 bases sitting between them. The CDR3 spans 12 residues. CDR3 sequence reads: CSAPPQGLEAFF. CDR3 in DNA: TGCAGTGCTCCTCCCCAGGGTCTGGAAGCTTTCTTT.

In this sample, this clonotype turned up many times. The V gene is TRBV4-2, the J gene TRBJ2-5; unclear D gene. V was shortened by 0 bases and J by 5 bases, with 7 bases between the two germline ends. The CDR3 runs 13 residues. Germline CDR1 and CDR2: LGHNA and YNFKEQ. CDR3 region: CASSQDGRETQYF. The CDR3 DNA is TGTGCCAGCAGCCAAGACGGACGGGAGACCCAGTACTTC.

This clonotype was seen a few times. The chain uses TRBV5-1 and TRBJ2-4; D is perhaps TRBD1 (6 bases). The V gene's germline CDR1 is SGHRS and CDR2 YFSETQ. This CDR3 contains 15 residues. The germline V and J ends were trimmed by 4 bases and 6 bases, with 17 bases remaining between them. CDR3 nucleotides: TGCGCCAGCAGCAGGAACAGGGTATCGGGAAACATTCAGTACTTC. Amino acid sequence: CASSRNRVSGNIQYF.

This clonotype was detected only a few times. V and J are TRBV6-2 or TRBV6-3 and TRBJ1-1; D uncertain. This CDR3 has 12 residues. V shed 3 bases and J shed 5 bases, with 7 bases lying between them. Germline assignment: CDR1 MNHEY and CDR2 SVGEGT. The CDR3 sequence: CASSYRRTEAFF. DNA for the CDR3: TGTGCCAGCAGTTATCGAAGGACTGAAGCTTTCTTT.

As to this clonotype: A much larger clone sits a single nucleotide away, making a read error possible. This chain links TRBV7-2 with TRBJ2-5, with unresolved D. Germline-derived CDR1 and CDR2 are SGHTA and FQGNSA. The V and J ends lost 6 bases and 13 bases respectively, with 15 bases between them. This CDR3 contains 11 residues. This CDR3 is CASRFGPRLYF. The CDR3 DNA reads TGTGCCAGCAGATTCGGACCGCGCCTGTACTTC.

This clonotype was observed a handful of times. J is TRBJ1-5 and V is TRBV4-3; possible D gene TRBD1, 5 bases. Per germline, CDR1 LGHNA and CDR2 YSLEER. The germline V and J ends were trimmed by 0 bases and 9 bases, with 15 bases remaining between them. CDR3 length: 15 amino acids. The CDR3 DNA is TGCGCCAGCAGCCAAGATATACAGGCCGCTCGGCCCCAGCATTTT. Residues: CASSQDIQAARPQHF.

The chain has TRBV6-6 and TRBJ1-2; no firm D call. The CDR3 is 13 residues long. The germline gives CDR1 MNHNY, CDR2 SVGAGI (reference sequence). Trimming shortened V by 0 bases and J by 8 bases, and 10 bases separated the two germline ends. The CDR3 reads CASSYSSERGYTF. In DNA form, the CDR3 reads TGTGCCAGCAGTTACTCGAGCGAGCGGGGCTACACCTTC.

The rearrangement links TRBV4-3 to TRBJ2-1, with no clear D. The CDR3 is made up of 14 amino acids. The V gene lost 0 bases and the J gene lost 10 bases, with 13 bases spanning the gap. Germline assignment: CDR1 LGHNA and CDR2 YSLEER. CDR3 DNA: TGCGCCAGCAGCCAAGAAGTTGTGGCGCAGGAGCAGTTCTTC. Protein product: CASSQEVVAQEQFF.

The rearrangement links TRBV7-9 to TRBJ1-2, with TRBD1 matching over 12 bases. The germline V gene has CDR1 SEHNR and CDR2 FQNEAQ (reference sequence). Trimming at V came to 3 bases and at J to 7 bases, leaving 6 bases not matched to a gene. This CDR3 contains 15 residues. The CDR3 sequence is CASSFPGQGASGYTF. The CDR3 DNA sequence: TGTGCCAGCAGCTTTCCGGGACAGGGGGCTTCTGGCTACACCTTC.

The chain employs TRBV5-1 and TRBJ2-6; no firm D call. The CDR3 is 15 residues long. Germline CDR1 and CDR2: SGHRS and YFSETQ. V was trimmed by 4 bases and J by 3 bases, leaving 11 bases between them. CDR3 loop: CASSPRPDGANVLTF. CDR3 DNA: TGCGCCAGCAGCCCGCGGCCAGATGGGGCCAACGTCCTGACTTTC.

This chain connects TRBV11-1 to TRBJ2-3, with 9 bases identical to TRBD2. Germline V gene lookup returns CDR1 SGHAT and CDR2 FQDESV (reference sequence). There are 16 residues in the CDR3. Trimming removed 6 bases from V and 2 bases from J; junction bases left unmatched: 9. The CDR3 DNA reads as TGTGCCAGCAGGGGCTCCGGGACTAGCATCACAGATACGCAGTATTTT. Residues: CASRGSGTSITDTQYF.

This clonotype was detected a few times. The rearrangement uses TRBV20-1 and TRBJ2-3; D could derive from TRBD1 or TRBD2 (5 bases each). Per germline, CDR1 DFQATT and CDR2 SNEGSKA (reference sequence). This CDR3 has 13 residues. Trimming shortened V by 6 bases and J by 2 bases, and 12 bases separated the two germline ends. CDR3 protein: CSAPGPYTDTQYF. The CDR3 coding sequence is TGCAGTGCCCCGGGACCCTACACAGATACGCAGTATTTT.